These 27 T cell receptor beta chains came from one sample sequenced in a study of shared clonotypes between healthy human individuals. Clones were read by immunoSEQ multiplex PCR, and TCRdb kept only the in-frame ones, dropping some. The table shows a few million clones, with approximately 90% occurring only once. Sequencing was performed on naive CD4+ T cells from PBMCs. Subset given: CD45RA+ positively selected. The receptors were gathered from a man younger than 30 in good health. Some clones in this sample may be carry-over from other donors' samples.

The rearrangement joins TRBV19 to TRBJ1-1, with 7 bases that match TRBD1. Looked up from germline, CDR1 is LNHDA and CDR2 is SQIVND (reference sequence). The CDR3 is made up of 14 amino acids. J lost 2 bases, V lost 9 bases, and 9 bases had no gene match. The CDR3 region has the DNA TGTGCCAGCGAAAGGGGGCAGCTTAACACTGAAGCTTTCTTT. Translation gives CASERGQLNTEAFF. Complete variable domain (other parts from reference TRBV19 and TRBJ1-1): DGGITQSPKYLFRKEGQNVTLSCEQNLNHDAMYWYRQDPGQGLRLIYYSQIVNDFQKGDIAEGYSVSREKKESFPLTVTSAQKNPTAFYLCASERGQLNTEAFFGQGTRLTVV.

The V call is TRBV5-1, the J call TRBJ2-7, with 9 bases lining up with TRBD1. The V and J ends lost 1 base and 6 bases, in that order; junction bases with no gene match: 8. Germline V gene lookup returns CDR1 SGHRS and CDR2 YFSETQ. The CDR3 has 15 amino acids. The chain's CDR3 is CASSLTRQGDGEQYF. DNA for the CDR3: TGCGCCAGCAGCTTGACACGACAGGGGGACGGCGAGCAGTACTTC.

This chain joins TRBV5-4 and TRBJ2-7; 10 bases are shared with TRBD1. Trimming took 4 bases from V and 4 from J; bases not matched to a gene: 8. Germline values: CDR1 SGHNT, CDR2 YYREEE (reference sequence). The CDR3 extends over 15 amino acids. CDR3 residues: CASSPGTGVLYEQYF. The CDR3 DNA is TGTGCCAGCAGCCCCGGGACAGGGGTTTTATACGAGCAGTACTTC. Full variable domain (remainder filled in from reference TRBV5-4 and TRBJ2-7): ETGVTQSPTHLIKTRGQQVTLRCSSQSGHNTVSWYQQALGQGPQFIFQYYREEENGRGNFPPRFSGLQFPNYSSELNVNALELDDSALYLCASSPGTGVLYEQYFGPGTRLTVT.

J is TRBJ1-2 and V is TRBV7-8, with D possibly being TRBD1 (5 bases). The CDR3 is made up of 18 amino acids. Germline CDR1 SGHVS, CDR2 FQNEAQ. Trimming took off 7 bases at V and 8 bases at J, with 32 bases between the two ends. The CDR3 spells CASIQHPARESGFRGYTF. In DNA, the CDR3 is TGTGCCAGCATACAACACCCTGCCAGGGAATCTGGGTTTCGAGGCTACACCTTC.

This sequence joins TRBV5-1 and TRBJ2-3; a weak D match, TRBD2 (6 bases). The germline V and J ends were trimmed by 4 bases and 6 bases, with 18 bases remaining between them. Looked up from germline, CDR1 is SGHRS and CDR2 is YFSETQ. The CDR3 is made up of 15 amino acids. This CDR3 reads CASSRGAQAGDTQYF. CDR3 DNA: TGCGCCAGCAGCCGCGGCGCCCAAGCGGGCGATACGCAGTATTTT.

The DNA of the CDR3 is TGTGCCAGCAGCGTAGTAGATCAGGGGTCCACTGAAGCTTTCTTT. Protein sequence: CASSVVDQGSTEAFF. J is TRBJ1-1 and V is TRBV9, with TRBD1 as a possible D gene (6 bases). The CDR3 has 15 amino acids. From germline, CDR1 is SGDLS and CDR2 YYNGEE. V was clipped by 0 bases and J by 4 bases, with 13 bases between them.

This clone was recorded only once. The rearrangement joins TRBV6-4 to TRBJ2-3; the D is unclear. V was pared by 0 bases and J by 5 bases, with 6 bases between. Per the germline V gene, CDR1 is MRHNA and CDR2 is SNTAGT. This CDR3 has 13 amino acids. DNA of the CDR3: TGTGCCAGCAGTGACTCTTGGCAAGATACGCAGTATTTT. It codes for CASSDSWQDTQYF.

The J gene is TRBJ2-1, the V gene TRBV10-3; no reliable D call. Germline CDR1 reads ENHRY; CDR2 reads SYGVKD. The ends were cut back, 4 bases at V and 7 bases at J, with 14 bases in the middle. CDR3 length: 14 amino acids. The CDR3 is CAISGPTSANEQFF. Here the CDR3 DNA reads TGTGCCATCAGTGGACCGACGAGTGCTAATGAGCAGTTCTTC.

The J gene is TRBJ2-2, the V gene TRBV5-8; TRBD2 might be the D (6 bases). Germline values: CDR1 SGHTS, CDR2 YDEGEE. Trimming stripped 6 bases from V and 3 bases from J, with 21 bases between. There are 17 residues in the CDR3. The CDR3 DNA reads TGTGCCAGCAAGGATCTAAGGAGGGAATCGTACACCGGGGAGCTGTTTTTT. Translated, it gives CASKDLRRESYTGELFF.

This chain joins TRBV5-1 and TRBJ2-7; D may be TRBD2 (6 bases). CDR3 length: 16 residues. Germline V lookup: CDR1 SGHRS, CDR2 YFSETQ. The ends were cut back, 5 bases at V and 1 base at J, with 19 bases in the middle. In DNA form, the CDR3 reads TGCGCCAGCAGGCCCTCGTGGAGGGACCTATCCTACGAGCAGTACTTC. Its translation: CASRPSWRDLSYEQYF.

Only one count was recorded for this clone. This chain joins TRBV10-3 and TRBJ2-2, with D possibly matching TRBD1 (5 bases). CDR1 and CDR2 (germline): ENHRY, SYGVKD. V was trimmed by 6 bases and J by 2 bases, leaving 16 bases between them. The CDR3 contains 16 residues. The CDR3 loop reads CAIRGPRGANTGELFF. CDR3 nucleotide sequence: TGTGCCATCAGGGGGCCGAGAGGAGCTAACACCGGGGAGCTGTTTTTT.

V gene TRBV28 combines with J gene TRBJ2-1; TRBD2 aligns across 16 bases. Germline V gene sequence: CDR1 MDHEN, CDR2 SYDVKM. The CDR3 contains 19 residues. V trimming: 5 bases; J trimming: 0 bases; junction bases outside the gene matches: 7. CDR3 region: CASSRPGLAGGSSYNEQFF. CDR3 nucleotide sequence: TGTGCCAGCAGTCGACCGGGACTAGCGGGAGGGAGCTCCTACAATGAGCAGTTCTTC.

The chain is built from TRBV5-1 and TRBJ2-7; D is possibly TRBD1 (6 bases). CDR1 and CDR2 from the germline V gene are SGHRS and YFSETQ. Trimming left V 1 base short and J 4 bases short, with 12 bases between. CDR3 length equals 14 residues. CDR3 bases: TGCGCCAGCAGCTTGTCCGGGACACAGTACGAGCAGTACTTC. Translating gives CASSLSGTQYEQYF.

The chain recombines TRBV7-3 with TRBJ2-3, with a tentative D call TRBD1 (6 bases). This CDR3 is built from 14 residues. Trimming left V 5 bases short and J 2 bases short, with 11 bases between. Per germline, CDR1 SGHTA and CDR2 FQGTGA. CDR3: CASSPTGPTDTQYF. The CDR3 nucleotides are TGTGCCAGCAGCCCCACAGGGCCCACAGATACGCAGTATTTT.

Notes on this clone: The same CDR3 arises from other DNA sequences in this sample as well. The chain joins TRBV7-3 to TRBJ2-5, with TRBD2 as a possible D gene (5 bases). Germline V CDR1 and CDR2: SGHTA, FQGTGA. CDR3 length: 13 amino acids. Trimming pared 5 bases from V and 3 bases from J, leaving 10 bases between. The CDR3 here is CASSRSGKETQYF. For the CDR3, the DNA is TGTGCCAGCAGCCGATCGGGAAAAGAGACCCAGTACTTC.

The rearrangement links TRBV30 to TRBJ2-1, with 7 nucleotides matching TRBD2. The CDR3 has 14 amino acids. The junction had 7 bases not matched to a gene; V was cut back by 2 bases and J by 6 bases. The germline V gene has CDR1 GTSNPN and CDR2 SVGIG (reference sequence). DNA for the CDR3: TGTGCCTGGAGTCAGCAGGGAGGGAGCAATGAGCAGTTCTTC. This translates into CAWSQQGGSNEQFF.

The chain recombines TRBV7-2 with TRBJ2-7; D is ambiguous. CDR1 and CDR2 from the germline V gene are SGHTA and FQGNSA. Trimming shortened V by 0 bases and J by 3 bases, and 6 bases separated the two germline ends. The CDR3 has 13 amino acids. CDR3 amino acids: CASSLAWDYEQYF. The CDR3 DNA reads TGTGCCAGCAGCTTAGCATGGGACTACGAGCAGTACTTC.

This clone appeared a single time. The gene calls are TRBV28 and TRBJ2-6; 7 nucleotides agree with TRBD2. The CDR3 runs to 15 residues. Trimming cost V 8 bases and J 2 bases; bases outside gene matches: 6. CDR1 and CDR2 (germline): MDHEN, SYDVKM. CDR3 bases: TGTGCCAGCGGGCGGGGGATACCTGGGGCCAACGTCCTGACTTTC. Translating it yields CASGRGIPGANVLTF.

The chain has TRBV4-1 and TRBJ1-4; D gene uncertain. The V end lost 2 bases, the J end lost 7 bases, and 8 bases lay between the germline ends. The CDR3 is made up of 13 amino acids. Germline CDR1 and CDR2: MGHRA and YSYEKL. CDR3 sequence reads: CASSQLVGEKLFF. CDR3 bases: TGCGCCAGCAGCCAACTGGTGGGTGAAAAACTGTTTTTT.

On this clone: Other nucleotide sequences in the sample specify the same CDR3. The chain is built from TRBV7-6 and TRBJ1-5, with unresolved D. CDR1 and CDR2 (germline): SGHVS, FNYEAQ. Trimming stripped 5 bases from V and 1 base from J, with 12 bases between. This CDR3 has 15 amino acids. The CDR3 DNA is TGTGCCAGCAGCCTCGGCGCTGGGAGCAATCAGCCCCAGCATTTT. Its translation is CASSLGAGSNQPQHF. Filled out from reference TRBV7-6 and TRBJ1-5, the complete variable domain reads GAGVSQSPRYKVTKRGQDVALRCDPISGHVSLYWYRQALGQGPEFLTYFNYEAQQDKSGLPNDRFSAERPEGSISTLTIQRTEQRDSAMYRCASSLGAGSNQPQHFGDGTRLSIL.

The chain is built from TRBV14 and TRBJ2-1; the match to TRBD2 covers 14 bases. V lost 0 bases to trimming and J lost 10 bases; unmatched junction nucleotides: 5. This CDR3 is built from 16 residues. Germline CDR1 reads SGHDN; CDR2 reads FVKESK. DNA for the CDR3: TGTGCCAGCAGCCAAGATTGGACTAGCGGGAGGAGAGAGCAGTTCTTC. Its protein is CASSQDWTSGRREQFF.

This sequence joins TRBV5-5 and TRBJ2-7; 14 bases agree with TRBD2. The germline V gene encodes CDR1 SGHKS and CDR2 YYEKEE (reference sequence). The length of the CDR3 is 16 residues. With 4 bases clipped from V and 5 bases from J, the junction kept 8 bases outside the gene matches. CDR3 nucleotide sequence: TGTGCCAGCAGCGTGACTAGCGGGAGGGCTTTCGACGAGCAGTACTTC. It translates to CASSVTSGRAFDEQYF.

This clone appeared a few times. The junction shows a germline mismatch at one end, possibly a read error. This chain connects TRBV5-1 to TRBJ1-4; 10 bases are shared with TRBD1. The CDR3 covers 13 residues. Germline V gives CDR1 SGHRS, CDR2 YFSETQ. CDR3 nucleotide sequence: TGCGCCAGCAGCTTGGAGGGACAGGGGAAGCTTCATTTT. Translation gives CASSLEGQGKLHF.

J is TRBJ1-3 and V is TRBV10-3, with a weak D call TRBD1 (5 bases). The ends were cut back, 3 bases at V and 7 bases at J, with 22 bases in the middle. This CDR3 has 17 residues. CDR1 and CDR2 (germline): ENHRY, SYGVKD. The CDR3 region is CAISDPRGGAGGNTIYF. CDR3 nucleotides: TGTGCCATCAGTGACCCCCGGGGAGGGGCCGGTGGGAACACCATATATTTT.

This chain connects TRBV18 to TRBJ2-5; a weak D match, TRBD2 (5 bases). The ends were cut back, 0 bases at V and 4 bases at J, with 9 bases in the middle. CDR1 and CDR2 from the germline V gene are KGHSH and LQKENI. This CDR3 is built from 14 residues. In DNA, the CDR3 is TGTGCCAGCTCACCACCGGTTGAGGGAGAGACCCAGTACTTC. Protein: CASSPPVEGETQYF.

This clone was counted once. The chain has TRBV5-6 and TRBJ2-1; tentatively, D is TRBD2 (6 bases). CDR1 and CDR2 (germline): SGHDT, YYEEEE. The CDR3 spans 14 residues. V was trimmed by 3 bases and J by 0 bases, leaving 7 bases between them. CDR3 coding DNA: TGTGCCAGCAGCTCGGGACTCTCCTACAATGAGCAGTTCTTC. This encodes CASSSGLSYNEQFF.

This clone was observed a handful of times. The DNA of the CDR3 is TGTGCCAGCAGAAAACAGAACTTGAACACTGAAGCTTTCTTT. The encoded protein is CASRKQNLNTEAFF. V usage is TRBV2 and J usage is TRBJ1-1; D not certain. Germline values: CDR1 SNHLY, CDR2 FYNNEI. The CDR3 sequence is 14 residues long. Trimming stripped 6 bases from V and 0 bases from J, with 11 bases between. Variable domain in full (rest from reference TRBV2 and TRBJ1-1): EPEVTQTPSHQVTQMGQEVILRCVPISNHLYFYWYRQILGQKVEFLVSFYNNEISEKSEIFDDQFSVERPDGSNFTLKIRSTKLEDSAMYFCASRKQNLNTEAFFGQGTRLTVV.